This T cell receptor beta chain was sequenced during a study of CD8 T cells in Susac syndrome. Study results and caveats: It was acknowledged by the study that relatively few individuals were included in its TCR sequencing and HLA analysis.

RNA amounts of about 0.5 to 1 ug underwent reverse transcription with random hexamers. TCR beta CDR3 was amplified by immunoSEQ covering 54 Vbeta and 13 Jbeta. TCRdb reanalysed the immunoSEQ multiplex PCR reads using MiXCR and keeps one entry per CDR3 protein. The sample consists of 55,000 to 80,000 distinct CDR3 sequences, approximately 93% of them appearing once. As to this clonotype: Antigen unknown.

Germline V gene data show CDR1 as LNHDA and CDR2 as SQIVND (reference sequence). This CDR3 has 13 residues. The V end was cut by 4 bases, the J end by 7 bases, with 13 bases between. CD8+ and CD4+ T cells from blood underwent TCR beta sequencing, which was carried out in a high-throughput format. The clonotype comes from a human donor with Susac syndrome. The V and J genes are TRBV19 and TRBJ2-5, with D unclear. The sample consisted of CD4+ T cells from PBMCs. As DNA, the CDR3 is TGTGCCAGTAGTACAGCACACCGCGGGACCCAGTACTTC. Encoded protein: CASSTAHRGTQYF. The complete variable domain, with remaining parts taken from reference TRBV19 and TRBJ2-5, reads DGGITQSPKYLFRKEGQNVTLSCEQNLNHDAMYWYRQDPGQGLRLIYYSQIVNDFQKGDIAEGYSVSREKKESFPLTVTSAQKNPTAFYLCASSTAHRGTQYFGPGTRLLVL.